This TCR beta chain was retrieved from a study of blood T cells in healthy people across ages. Background on the study: Capturing about one barcoded beta molecule per two T cells was achieved by template switching. Notes on the study in general: TCR beta diversity, measured per million T cells, fell in a roughly linear way with age.

This CDR3 contains 17 residues. V lost 2 bases and J 5 bases, leaving 21 bases between the germline ends. Per the germline V gene, CDR1 is MNHNS and CDR2 is SASEGT. As regards this clonotype: Its antigen is not identified.

Combining a sample-barcoded 5' primer with a J-beta primer mix, a second PCR ran for 7 to 11 cycles. TCRdb recomputed calls from the 5' RACE reads with MiXCR, one row per CDR3 protein. The data contain 750,000 to 1,000,000 distinct CDR3 sequences, 25% to 35% of them singletons. The same data also contributed to another study, on T cells of mothers and their children. As that study records: The search for persistent microchimeric T cell clones detected none.

The genes are TRBV6-1 and TRBJ2-5; D is undetermined. Material: blood. The receptor was isolated from a woman between 35 and 50 years old in good health. CDR3 amino acids: CASSENSRAPVQETQYF. CDR3 nucleotide sequence: TGTGCCAGCAGTGAAAATTCACGGGCCCCCGTACAGGAGACCCAGTACTTC.